What follows is one T cell receptor beta chain and its context. What it recognizes is unknown. This sample is drawn from a study of blood T cells in healthy people across ages. Study-level background: Template switching caught about one barcoded beta molecule for each two T cells. General study points: The fall in TCR beta diversity per million T cells was roughly linear with age. The authors considered diversity estimates from one million T cells to be underestimates.

Then a second PCR, running roughly 7 to 11 cycles, was carried out with a sample-barcoded 5' primer and a J-beta primer mix. TCRdb called the 5' RACE reads again in MiXCR, with one record for every CDR3 protein. The table shows about 1,500,000 distinct CDR3 sequences, with 42% occurring only once. V lost 2 bases, J lost 4 bases, and 6 bases lay in between. CDR3 length: 13 residues. The sequence came from a woman between 18 and 30 years old in good health. Source material: blood. This chain links TRBV12-3 or TRBV12-4 with TRBJ1-5; D is undetermined. In nucleotides, the CDR3 is TGTGCCAGCAGTTTAAGGGTTAATCAGCCCCAGCATTTT. Its translation: CASSLRVNQPQHF.